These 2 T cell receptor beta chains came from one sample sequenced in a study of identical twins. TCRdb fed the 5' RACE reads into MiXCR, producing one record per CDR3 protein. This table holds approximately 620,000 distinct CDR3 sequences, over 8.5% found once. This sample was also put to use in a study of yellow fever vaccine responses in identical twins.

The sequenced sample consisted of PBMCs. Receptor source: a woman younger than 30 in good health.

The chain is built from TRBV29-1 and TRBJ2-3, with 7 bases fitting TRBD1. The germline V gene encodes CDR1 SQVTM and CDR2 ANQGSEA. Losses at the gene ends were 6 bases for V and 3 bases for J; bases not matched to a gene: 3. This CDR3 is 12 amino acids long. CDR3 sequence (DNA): TGCAGCGTGGGGACAGAAACAGATACGCAGTATTTT. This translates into CSVGTETDTQYF.

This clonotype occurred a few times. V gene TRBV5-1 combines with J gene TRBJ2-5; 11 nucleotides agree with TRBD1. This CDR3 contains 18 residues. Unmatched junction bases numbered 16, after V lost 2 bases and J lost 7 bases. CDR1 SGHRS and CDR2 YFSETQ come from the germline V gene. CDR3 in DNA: TGCGCCAGCAGCTTTGCGTTCTCCTGGACAGGGGGCACCGGGACCCAGTACTTC. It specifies CASSFAFSWTGGTGTQYF.